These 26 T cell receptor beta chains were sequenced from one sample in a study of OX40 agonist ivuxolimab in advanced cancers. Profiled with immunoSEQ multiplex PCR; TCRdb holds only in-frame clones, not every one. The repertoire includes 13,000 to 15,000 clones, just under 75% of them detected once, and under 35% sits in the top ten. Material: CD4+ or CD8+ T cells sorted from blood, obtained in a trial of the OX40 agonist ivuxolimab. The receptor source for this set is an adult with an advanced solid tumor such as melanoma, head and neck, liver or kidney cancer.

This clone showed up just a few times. The CDR3 region has the DNA TGTGCCAGCAGAGACATAGGAGGTTATGGCTACACCTTC. This translates into CASRDIGGYGYTF. The chain joins TRBV6-5 to TRBJ1-2; D uncertain. The CDR3 covers 13 residues. Germline assignment: CDR1 MNHEY and CDR2 SVGAGI. The V gene lost 6 bases and the J gene lost 5 bases, with 13 bases spanning the gap.

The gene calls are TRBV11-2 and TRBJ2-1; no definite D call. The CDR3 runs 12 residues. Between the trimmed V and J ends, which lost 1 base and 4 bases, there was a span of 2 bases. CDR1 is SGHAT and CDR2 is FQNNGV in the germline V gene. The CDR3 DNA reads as TGTGCCAGCAGCTTAGTTTACAATGAGCAGTTCTTC. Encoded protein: CASSLVYNEQFF.

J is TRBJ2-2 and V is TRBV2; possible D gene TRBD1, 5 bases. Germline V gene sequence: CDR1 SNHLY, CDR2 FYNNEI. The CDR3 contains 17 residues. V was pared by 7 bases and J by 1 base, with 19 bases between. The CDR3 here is CASTPWGSHLNTGELFF. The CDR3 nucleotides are TGTGCCAGCACCCCGTGGGGCAGCCACTTGAACACCGGGGAGCTGTTTTTT.

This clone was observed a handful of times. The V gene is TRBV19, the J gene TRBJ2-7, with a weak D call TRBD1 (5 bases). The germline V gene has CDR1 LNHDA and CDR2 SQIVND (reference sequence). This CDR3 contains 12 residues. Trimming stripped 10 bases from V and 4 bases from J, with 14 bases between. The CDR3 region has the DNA TGTGCCACCAGCAAGGGGTTTTACGAGCAGTACTTC. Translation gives CATSKGFYEQYF.

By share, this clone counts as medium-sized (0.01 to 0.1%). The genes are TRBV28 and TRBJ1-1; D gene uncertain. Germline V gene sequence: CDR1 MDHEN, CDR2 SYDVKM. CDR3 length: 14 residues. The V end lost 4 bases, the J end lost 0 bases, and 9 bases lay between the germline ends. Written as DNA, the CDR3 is TGTGCCAGCAGTTGGCAGAACATGAACACTGAAGCTTTCTTT. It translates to CASSWQNMNTEAFF.

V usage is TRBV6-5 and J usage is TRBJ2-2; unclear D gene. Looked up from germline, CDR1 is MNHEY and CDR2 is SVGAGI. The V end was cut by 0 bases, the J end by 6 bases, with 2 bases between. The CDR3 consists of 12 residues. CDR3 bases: TGTGCCAGCAGTTACTCTCCCGGGGAGCTGTTTTTT. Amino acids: CASSYSPGELFF.

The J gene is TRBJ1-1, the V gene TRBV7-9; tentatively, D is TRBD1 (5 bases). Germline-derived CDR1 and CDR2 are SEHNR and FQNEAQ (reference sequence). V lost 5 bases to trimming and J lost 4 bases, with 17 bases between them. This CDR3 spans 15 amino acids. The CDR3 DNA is TGTGCCAGCAGCCATACGACAGCCCTAATCACTGAAGCTTTCTTT. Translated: CASSHTTALITEAFF. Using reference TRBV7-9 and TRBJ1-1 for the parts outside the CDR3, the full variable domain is DTGVSQNPRHKITKRGQNVTFRCDPISEHNRLYWYRQTLGQGPEFLTYFQNEAQLEKSRLLSDRFSAERPKGSFSTLEIQRTEQGDSAMYLCASSHTTALITEAFFGQGTRLTVV.

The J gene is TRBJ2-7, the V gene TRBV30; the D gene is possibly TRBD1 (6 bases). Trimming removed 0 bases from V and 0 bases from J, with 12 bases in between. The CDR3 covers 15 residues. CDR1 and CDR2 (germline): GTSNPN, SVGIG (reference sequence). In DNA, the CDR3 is TGTGCCTGGAGTGTTGTGACAGGTGGCTCCTACGAGCAGTACTTC. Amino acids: CAWSVVTGGSYEQYF.

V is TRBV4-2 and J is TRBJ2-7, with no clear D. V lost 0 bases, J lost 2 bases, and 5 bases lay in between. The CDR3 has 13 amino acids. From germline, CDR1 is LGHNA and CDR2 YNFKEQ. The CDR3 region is CASSQDITYEQYF. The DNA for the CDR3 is TGTGCCAGCAGCCAAGACATAACCTACGAGCAGTACTTC.

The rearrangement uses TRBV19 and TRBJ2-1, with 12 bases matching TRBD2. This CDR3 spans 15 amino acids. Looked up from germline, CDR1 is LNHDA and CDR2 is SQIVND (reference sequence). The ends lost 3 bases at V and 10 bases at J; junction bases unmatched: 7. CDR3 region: CASSIWLAGGGEQFF. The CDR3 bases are TGTGCCAGTAGTATTTGGCTAGCGGGAGGGGGCGAGCAGTTCTTC.

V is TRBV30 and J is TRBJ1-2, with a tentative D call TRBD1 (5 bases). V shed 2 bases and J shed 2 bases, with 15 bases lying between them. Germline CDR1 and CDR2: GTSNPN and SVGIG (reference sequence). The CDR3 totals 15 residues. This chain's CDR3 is CAWSSIPTDNYGYTF. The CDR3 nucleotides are TGTGCCTGGAGTTCTATACCGACAGACAACTATGGCTACACCTTC. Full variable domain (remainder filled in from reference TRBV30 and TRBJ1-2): SQTIHQWPATLVQPVGSPLSLECTVEGTSNPNLYWYRQAAGRGLQLLFYSVGIGQISSEVPQNLSASRPQDRQFILSSKKLLLSDSGFYLCAWSSIPTDNYGYTFGSGTRLTVV.

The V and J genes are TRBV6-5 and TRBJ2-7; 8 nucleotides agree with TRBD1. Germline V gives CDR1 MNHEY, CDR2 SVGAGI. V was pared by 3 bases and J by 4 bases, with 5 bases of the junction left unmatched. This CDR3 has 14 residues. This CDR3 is CASSYFQGAYEQYF. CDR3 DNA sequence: TGTGCCAGCAGTTATTTTCAGGGGGCGTACGAGCAGTACTTC.

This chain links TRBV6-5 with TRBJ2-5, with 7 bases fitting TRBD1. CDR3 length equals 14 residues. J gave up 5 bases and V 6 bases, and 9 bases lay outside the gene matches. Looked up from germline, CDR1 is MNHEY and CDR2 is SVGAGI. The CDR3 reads CASSLDRVMETQYF. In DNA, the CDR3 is TGTGCCAGCAGCCTTGACAGGGTGATGGAGACCCAGTACTTC.

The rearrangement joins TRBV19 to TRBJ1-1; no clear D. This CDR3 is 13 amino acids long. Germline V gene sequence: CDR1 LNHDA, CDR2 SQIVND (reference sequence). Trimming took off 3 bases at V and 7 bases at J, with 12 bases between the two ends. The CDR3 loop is CASSMAPGYEAFF. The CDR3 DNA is TGTGCCAGTAGTATGGCTCCGGGGTATGAAGCTTTCTTT.

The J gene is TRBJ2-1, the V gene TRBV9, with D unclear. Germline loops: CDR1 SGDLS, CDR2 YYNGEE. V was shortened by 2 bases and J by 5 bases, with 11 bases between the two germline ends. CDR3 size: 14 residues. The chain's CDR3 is CASSVRAVDNEQFF. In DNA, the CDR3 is TGTGCCAGCAGCGTTCGGGCCGTTGACAATGAGCAGTTCTTC.

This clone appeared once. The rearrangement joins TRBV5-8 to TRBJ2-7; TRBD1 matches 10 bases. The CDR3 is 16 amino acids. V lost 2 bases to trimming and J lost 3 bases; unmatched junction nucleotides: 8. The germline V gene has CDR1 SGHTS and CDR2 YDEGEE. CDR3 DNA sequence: TGTGCCAGCAGCTTTGCCGGGACAGGGGTCTTCTACGAGCAGTACTTC. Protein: CASSFAGTGVFYEQYF.

The DNA of the CDR3 is TGTGCCAGCAGCAAAATCATCACGCGGTGCTCTGGAAACACCATATATTTT. Residues: CASSKIITRCSGNTIYF. V and J are TRBV21-1 and TRBJ1-3. TRBV21-1 is termed a pseudogene. This CDR3 is 17 amino acids long.

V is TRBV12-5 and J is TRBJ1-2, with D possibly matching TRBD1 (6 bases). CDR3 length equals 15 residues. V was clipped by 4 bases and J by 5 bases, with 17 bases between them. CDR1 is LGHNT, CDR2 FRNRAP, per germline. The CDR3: CASGSGSDRQYGYTF. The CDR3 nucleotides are TGTGCTAGTGGTTCTGGAAGCGACAGGCAGTATGGCTACACCTTC. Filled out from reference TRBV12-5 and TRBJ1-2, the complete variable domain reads DARVTQTPRHKVTEMGQEVTMRCQPILGHNTVFWYRQTMMQGLELLAYFRNRAPLDDSGMPKDRFSAEMPDATLATLKIQPSEPRDSAVYFCASGSGSDRQYGYTFGSGTRLTVV.

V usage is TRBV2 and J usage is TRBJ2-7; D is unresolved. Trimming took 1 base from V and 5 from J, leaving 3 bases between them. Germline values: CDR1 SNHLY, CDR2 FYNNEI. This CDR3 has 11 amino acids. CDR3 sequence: CASSEENEQYF. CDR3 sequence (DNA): TGTGCCAGCAGTGAAGAAAACGAGCAGTACTTC.

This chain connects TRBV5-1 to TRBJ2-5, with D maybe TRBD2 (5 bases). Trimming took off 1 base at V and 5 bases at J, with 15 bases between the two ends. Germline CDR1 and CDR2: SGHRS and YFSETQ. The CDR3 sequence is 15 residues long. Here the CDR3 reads CASSLTAGLGETQYF. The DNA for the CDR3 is TGCGCCAGCAGCTTGACTGCGGGCCTGGGGGAGACCCAGTACTTC.

CDR3 protein: CATSRDRAGNQETQYF. CDR3 bases: TGTGCCACCAGCAGAGATCGTGCGGGCAACCAAGAGACCCAGTACTTC. The chain is built from TRBV15 and TRBJ2-5; maybe TRBD2 (5 bases). V was shortened by 0 bases and J by 0 bases, with 11 bases between the two germline ends. CDR3 length equals 16 residues. The germline V gene encodes CDR1 LNHNV and CDR2 YYDKDF (reference sequence).

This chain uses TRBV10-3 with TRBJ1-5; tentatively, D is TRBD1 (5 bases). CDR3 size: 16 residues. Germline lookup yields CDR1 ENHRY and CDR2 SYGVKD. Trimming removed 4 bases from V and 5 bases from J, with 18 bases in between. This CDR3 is CAISVSDGMGHQPQHF. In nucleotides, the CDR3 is TGTGCCATCAGTGTCTCTGACGGGATGGGGCATCAGCCCCAGCATTTT.

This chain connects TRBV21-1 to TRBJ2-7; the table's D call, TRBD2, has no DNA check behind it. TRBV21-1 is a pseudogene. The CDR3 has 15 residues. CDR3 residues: CASSASGICSYEQYF. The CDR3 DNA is TGTGCCAGCAGCGCCAGCGGAATCTGCTCCTACGAGCAGTACTTC.

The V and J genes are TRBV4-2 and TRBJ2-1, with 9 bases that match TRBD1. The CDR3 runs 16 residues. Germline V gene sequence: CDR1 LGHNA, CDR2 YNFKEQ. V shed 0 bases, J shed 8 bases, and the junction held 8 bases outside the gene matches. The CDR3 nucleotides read TGTGCCAGCAGCCAAGATCGGGGACAGGGATCGGATGAGCAGTTCTTC. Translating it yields CASSQDRGQGSDEQFF.

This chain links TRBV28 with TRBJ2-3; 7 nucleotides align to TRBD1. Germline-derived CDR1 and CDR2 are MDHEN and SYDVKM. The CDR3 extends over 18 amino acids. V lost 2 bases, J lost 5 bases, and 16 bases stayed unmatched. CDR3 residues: CASSLPRGQTLWEDTQYF. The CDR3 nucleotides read TGTGCCAGCAGTTTACCCCGGGGACAGACTTTGTGGGAAGATACGCAGTATTTT.

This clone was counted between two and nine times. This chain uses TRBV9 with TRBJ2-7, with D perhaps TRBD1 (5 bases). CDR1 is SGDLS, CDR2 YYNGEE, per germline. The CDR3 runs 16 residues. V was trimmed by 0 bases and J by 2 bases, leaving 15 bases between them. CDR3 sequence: CASSVGGTGLAYEQYF. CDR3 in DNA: TGTGCCAGCAGCGTAGGCGGCACAGGCCTAGCCTACGAGCAGTACTTC.